This TCR beta chain was documented in a study of vaccination effects on CD4 cells after COVID-19. On this clone itself: Its antigen is unknown.

The assay was immunoSEQ multiplex PCR, and TCRdb's table has in-frame clones only and misses some. The sample has more than 35,000 clones; roughly 72% are singletons. The authors isolated CD4+ T cells after about eleven days of culture. BNT162b2 vaccine or mRNA-1273 vaccine was given to participants in two doses. V dropped 3 bases and J dropped 8; count of bases not matched to a gene: 15. Germline CDR1 and CDR2: SNHLY and FYNNEI. This CDR3 is 19 amino acids long. This specimen was CD4+ T cells from PBMCs cultured without peptide, taken after COVID-19 vaccination. The sequence came from a human donor who received a COVID-19 vaccine. This chain uses TRBV2 with TRBJ2-1; 14 nucleotides align to TRBD2. For the CDR3, the DNA is TGTGCCAGCAGTGACCCGACTAGCGGGAGGGCCGTCTTACTCCATGAGCAGTTCTTC. It translates to CASSDPTSGRAVLLHEQFF.